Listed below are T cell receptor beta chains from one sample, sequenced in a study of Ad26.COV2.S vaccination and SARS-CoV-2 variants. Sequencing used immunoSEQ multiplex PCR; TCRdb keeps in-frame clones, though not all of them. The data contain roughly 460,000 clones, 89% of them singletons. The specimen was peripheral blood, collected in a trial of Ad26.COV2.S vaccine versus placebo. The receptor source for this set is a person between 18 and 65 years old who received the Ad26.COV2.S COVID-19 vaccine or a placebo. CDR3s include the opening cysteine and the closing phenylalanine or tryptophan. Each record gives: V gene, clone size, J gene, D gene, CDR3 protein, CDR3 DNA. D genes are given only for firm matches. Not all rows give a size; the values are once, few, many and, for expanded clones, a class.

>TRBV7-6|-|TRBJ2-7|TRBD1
CASSLGQGTYEQYF
TGTGCCAGCAGCTTAGGACAGGGAACCTACGAGCAGTACTTC
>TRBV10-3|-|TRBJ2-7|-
CAISRDIYEQYF
TGTGCCATCAGTCGGGACATTTACGAGCAGTACTTC
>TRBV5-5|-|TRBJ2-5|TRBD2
CASSRVGLAGAPIGETQYF
TGTGCCAGCAGCAGAGTAGGACTAGCGGGAGCTCCCATAGGAGAGACCCAGTACTTC
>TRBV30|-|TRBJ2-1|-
CAFGGTYNEQFF
TGTGCCTTCGGGGGTACCTACAATGAGCAGTTCTTC
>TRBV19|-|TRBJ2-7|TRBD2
CASRSSGYEQYF
TGTGCCAGTAGGTCTAGCGGGTACGAGCAGTACTTC
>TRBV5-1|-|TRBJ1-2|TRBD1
CASSLAGQGSGYTF
TGCGCCAGCAGCTTGGCCGGACAGGGGAGCGGCTACACCTTC
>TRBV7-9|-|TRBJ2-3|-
CASSLTHFPDTQYF
TGTGCCAGCAGCTTAACCCACTTCCCGGATACGCAGTATTTT
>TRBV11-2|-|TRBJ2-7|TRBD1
CASSRGQGVYEQYF
TGTGCCAGCAGCCGCGGACAGGGGGTATACGAGCAGTACTTC
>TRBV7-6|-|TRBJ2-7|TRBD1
CASSFGTGPTYEQYF
TGTGCCAGCAGCTTCGGGACAGGCCCAACCTACGAGCAGTACTTC
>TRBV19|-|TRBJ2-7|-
CASSIRGESSYEQYF
TGTGCCAGTAGTATAAGGGGGGAAAGCTCCTACGAGCAGTACTTC
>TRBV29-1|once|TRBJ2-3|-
CSVEARNTDTQYF
TGCAGCGTTGAGGCTAGGAACACAGATACGCAGTATTTT
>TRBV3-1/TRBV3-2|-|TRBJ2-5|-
CASSQGMQIREETQYF
TGTGCCAGCAGCCAAGGGATGCAAATCCGTGAAGAGACCCAGTACTTC
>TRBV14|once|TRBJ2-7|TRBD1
CASSQVRTGGALWTYEQYF
TGTGCCAGCAGCCAAGTAAGGACAGGGGGCGCATTATGGACCTACGAGCAGTACTTC
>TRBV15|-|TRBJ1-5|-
CATSSRQVNQPQHF
TGTGCCACCAGCTCCCGACAGGTCAATCAGCCCCAGCATTTT
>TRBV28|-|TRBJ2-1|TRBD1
CASDLGTGDYNEQFF
TGTGCCAGCGATCTCGGGACAGGGGATTACAATGAGCAGTTCTTC
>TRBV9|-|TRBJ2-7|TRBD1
CASSVGGSGTGDYEQYF
TGTGCCAGCAGCGTAGGGGGATCGGGGACAGGGGACTACGAGCAGTACTTC
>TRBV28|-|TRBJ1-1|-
CASSLLWGAPNTEAFF
TGTGCCAGCAGTTTATTGTGGGGAGCCCCAAACACTGAAGCTTTCTTT